Each of the 27 T cell receptor beta chains below was sequenced from the same sample in a study of radiation and T cells in renal cell carcinoma. Time point given: blood 4 weeks post-SBRT, at nephrectomy. Treatment given: 15 Gy SBRT to primary tumor, nephrectomy 4 weeks later. Sequenced by immunoSEQ multiplex PCR; TCRdb stores in-frame clones only, minus some. Seen here are tens of thousands of clones, around 85% observed once, and the top ten hold roughly 8.8%. The specimen comprised blood, sampled from a patient whose treatment included radiotherapy and nephrectomy. The receptors originated from a man aged 50-59 years with renal cell carcinoma.

The J gene is TRBJ1-2, the V gene TRBV9; D is unresolved. The CDR3 is 15 amino acids. Trimming removed 4 bases at V and 0 bases at J, with 13 bases between. The germline CDR1 and CDR2 sequences are SGDLS and YYNGEE. The CDR3 loop is CASSLSSVSNYGYTF. CDR3 DNA sequence: TGTGCCAGCAGCCTGAGTTCAGTTTCTAACTATGGCTACACCTTC.

CDR3 in amino acids: CASSEQGFERSYEQYF. The CDR3, as DNA: TGTGCCAGCAGTGAACAGGGGTTCGAGAGGTCCTACGAGCAGTACTTC. The chain recombines TRBV6-1 with TRBJ2-7, with a possible D match to TRBD1 (6 bases). Germline V gene data show CDR1 as MNHNS and CDR2 as SASEGT. Trimming cost V 2 bases and J 1 base, with 15 bases left between them. The CDR3 spans 16 residues.

V and J are TRBV7-3 and TRBJ1-1; D gene uncertain. Germline V gives CDR1 SGHTA, CDR2 FQGTGA. V shed 2 bases and J shed 0 bases, with 4 bases lying between them. The CDR3 is made up of 13 amino acids. The CDR3 sequence: CASSLSLNTEAFF. The CDR3 DNA reads as TGTGCCAGCAGCTTATCCCTGAACACTGAAGCTTTCTTT.

This sequence joins TRBV5-1 and TRBJ1-6; D may be TRBD1 (6 bases). V was shortened by 4 bases and J by 5 bases, with 13 bases between the two germline ends. Germline CDR1 reads SGHRS; CDR2 reads YFSETQ. The CDR3 is made up of 15 amino acids. CDR3 amino acids: CASSLAGTNNSPLHF. CDR3 bases: TGCGCCAGCAGCCTTGCAGGGACAAATAATTCACCCCTCCACTTT.

V and J are TRBV4-2 and TRBJ1-2; D is uncertain. The CDR3 is 14 residues long. With 5 bases removed from V and 3 bases from J, the gap between germline ends came to 13 bases. Germline-derived CDR1 and CDR2 are LGHNA and YNFKEQ. The CDR3 bases are TGTGCCAGCAGCTTAGGGTGGGAGGACTATGGCTACACCTTC. As protein: CASSLGWEDYGYTF.

J is TRBJ2-5 and V is TRBV5-1; tentatively, D is TRBD1 or TRBD2 (5 bases each). Germline V gives CDR1 SGHRS, CDR2 YFSETQ. CDR3 length equals 13 residues. Between the trimmed V and J ends, which lost 0 bases and 6 bases, there was a span of 9 bases. CDR3 nucleotide sequence: TGCGCCAGCAGCTTGGAGGGGAGACAGACCCAGTACTTC. Its translation is CASSLEGRQTQYF. Full variable domain (remainder filled in from reference TRBV5-1 and TRBJ2-5): KAGVTQTPRYLIKTRGQQVTLSCSPISGHRSVSWYQQTPGQGLQFLFEYFSETQRNKGNFPGRFSGRQFSNSRSEMNVSTLELGDSALYLCASSLEGRQTQYFGPGTRLLVL.

J is TRBJ2-1 and V is TRBV6-1; the D is unclear. CDR3 length: 11 residues. The V gene lost 6 bases and the J gene lost 8 bases, with 8 bases spanning the gap. From germline, CDR1 is MNHNS and CDR2 SASEGT. The CDR3 nucleotides are TGTGCCAGCAGCCAAAGCGATGAGCAGTTCTTC. Amino acids: CASSQSDEQFF.

The chain links TRBV15 to TRBJ1-1, with TRBD1 matching over 8 bases. V was pared by 0 bases and J by 6 bases, with 6 bases of the junction left unmatched. The germline CDR1 and CDR2 sequences are LNHNV and YYDKDF (reference sequence). The CDR3 consists of 15 residues. CDR3 DNA sequence: TGTGCCACCAGCAGAGATCAGGGGGCGGTTGCTGAAGCTTTCTTT. Protein: CATSRDQGAVAEAFF.

This clone was picked up one time. This rearrangement joins TRBV7-3 to TRBJ2-3; D unclear. The CDR3 is 15 amino acids. V lost 1 base and J lost 2, with 10 bases in between. Germline CDR1 and CDR2: SGHTA and FQGTGA. The DNA for the CDR3 is TGTGCCAGCAGCTTAAGTACCATATACACAGATACGCAGTATTTT. This codes for CASSLSTIYTDTQYF.

This clone was seen once. The chain has TRBV27 and TRBJ1-2; 7 nucleotides line up with TRBD1. Trimming took 2 bases from V and 4 from J; bases not matched to a gene: 1. Germline V lookup: CDR1 MNHEY, CDR2 SMNVEV (reference sequence). The CDR3 loop spans 13 amino acids. The CDR3 DNA reads as TGTGCCAGCAGTTTAGAGGGGGCCTATGGCTACACCTTC. Amino acids: CASSLEGAYGYTF.

In this sample, this clone turned up many times. The J gene is TRBJ1-3, the V gene TRBV7-2, with D perhaps TRBD1 (6 bases). Between the trimmed V and J ends, which lost 5 bases and 0 bases, there was a span of 11 bases. The CDR3 length is 15 residues. Per germline, CDR1 SGHTA and CDR2 FQGNSA. CDR3 bases: TGTGCCAGCAGCCAAACAGGGATCTCTGGAAACACCATATATTTT. Translating gives CASSQTGISGNTIYF.

Details on this clone: The same CDR3 arises from other DNA sequences in this sample as well. The genes are TRBV5-1 and TRBJ2-2; D is perhaps TRBD1 (6 bases). The CDR3 loop spans 14 amino acids. Per the germline V gene, CDR1 is SGHRS and CDR2 is YFSETQ. The V and J ends lost 2 bases and 2 bases respectively, with 7 bases between them. The DNA of the CDR3 is TGCGCCAGCAGCTTAGGGGGAAACACCGGGGAGCTGTTTTTT. The encoded protein is CASSLGGNTGELFF. Based on the CDR3 plus reference TRBV5-1 and TRBJ2-2, the full variable domain is KAGVTQTPRYLIKTRGQQVTLSCSPISGHRSVSWYQQTPGQGLQFLFEYFSETQRNKGNFPGRFSGRQFSNSRSEMNVSTLELGDSALYLCASSLGGNTGELFFGEGSRLTVL.

The rearrangement joins TRBV19 to TRBJ1-5; TRBD1 is a possible D gene (6 bases). V lost 9 bases to trimming and J lost 7 bases, with 13 bases between them. Germline V gives CDR1 LNHDA, CDR2 SQIVND (reference sequence). There are 12 residues in the CDR3. The CDR3 region is CASQQGQQPQHF. The CDR3 coding sequence is TGTGCCAGCCAACAGGGTCAACAGCCCCAGCATTTT.

This chain uses TRBV7-2 with TRBJ2-1; weak D call: TRBD2 (5 bases). The CDR3 length is 17 residues. The V end lost 0 bases, the J end lost 6 bases, and 18 bases lay between the germline ends. Germline CDR1 and CDR2: SGHTA and FQGNSA. The CDR3, as DNA: TGTGCCAGCAGCTTAGCGCTACGGGCCACGGCGGGCAATGAGCAGTTCTTC. Its protein product is CASSLALRATAGNEQFF.

This chain links TRBV5-5 with TRBJ1-2; 7 positions agree with TRBD1. The CDR3 covers 14 residues. Germline CDR1 SGHKS, CDR2 YYEKEE (reference sequence). Losses at the gene ends were 3 bases for V and 4 bases for J; bases not matched to a gene: 6. Here the CDR3 reads CASSSTGPVYGYTF. DNA of the CDR3: TGTGCCAGCAGCTCGACAGGGCCAGTCTATGGCTACACCTTC.

CDR3 loop: CASSLAAAPYEQYF. The CDR3, as DNA: TGCGCCAGCAGCTTGGCCGCGGCTCCCTACGAGCAGTACTTC. J is TRBJ2-7 and V is TRBV5-1; D is undetermined. Germline CDR1 SGHRS, CDR2 YFSETQ. The V gene lost 0 bases and the J gene lost 2 bases, with 9 bases spanning the gap. The CDR3 sequence is 14 residues long.

A single count supports this clone. The chain links TRBV6-6 to TRBJ2-1; 8 nucleotides match TRBD2. The J segment lost 4 bases and the V segment lost 4 bases, leaving 6 bases of the junction unmatched. Germline V lookup: CDR1 MNHNY, CDR2 SVGAGI (reference sequence). The CDR3 totals 15 residues. CDR3 protein: CASSSGGPEYNEQFF. CDR3 bases: TGTGCCAGCAGTTCGGGGGGGCCAGAGTACAATGAGCAGTTCTTC.

The rearrangement links TRBV7-6 to TRBJ2-2; D is unclear. Germline V gene sequence: CDR1 SGHVS, CDR2 FNYEAQ. The CDR3 covers 13 residues. Deletions cut 7 bases from V and 6 bases from J, with 12 bases between. The CDR3 coding sequence is TGTGCCAGCACCCCGTCGTCAGCCGGGGAGCTGTTTTTT. It yields the protein CASTPSSAGELFF.

The rearrangement joins TRBV15 to TRBJ2-7; 7 bases match TRBD1. The CDR3 is 15 residues long. V shed 3 bases, J shed 0 bases, and the junction held 5 bases outside the gene matches. Germline loops: CDR1 LNHNV, CDR2 YYDKDF (reference sequence). CDR3 region: CATSSPDRSSYEQYF. In DNA form, the CDR3 reads TGTGCCACCAGCAGCCCGGACAGGAGCTCCTACGAGCAGTACTTC.

The rearrangement uses TRBV11-1 and TRBJ2-5; TRBD2 aligns across 8 bases. V lost 1 base and J lost 4; bases outside the gene matches: 8. The CDR3 is made up of 16 amino acids. Germline-derived CDR1 and CDR2 are SGHAT and FQDESV (reference sequence). CDR3 in amino acids: CASSLERTSRRETQYF. The CDR3 DNA follows: TGTGCCAGCAGCTTAGAGCGGACTAGCAGGAGAGAGACCCAGTACTTC.

The chain has TRBV6-1 and TRBJ1-5, with TRBD1 identical over 7 bases. The length of the CDR3 is 15 residues. Trimming removed 6 bases from V and 2 bases from J; junction bases left unmatched: 7. Germline CDR1 reads MNHNS; CDR2 reads SASEGT. CDR3 protein: CASRPQGVGNQPQHF. The CDR3 nucleotides are TGTGCCAGCAGGCCTCAGGGGGTAGGCAATCAGCCCCAGCATTTT.

V and J are TRBV7-2 and TRBJ2-1, with 7 bases lining up with TRBD1. The length of the CDR3 is 16 residues. In germline, CDR1 is SGHTA, CDR2 FQGNSA. J lost 2 bases, V lost 5 bases, and 9 bases had no gene match. The CDR3 protein is CASSPGQPRAYNEQFF. CDR3 nucleotide sequence: TGTGCCAGCAGCCCGGGACAGCCCCGGGCCTACAATGAGCAGTTCTTC.

This rearrangement joins TRBV7-2 to TRBJ1-1, with a weak D call TRBD1 (5 bases). The CDR3 spans 15 residues. CDR1 SGHTA and CDR2 FQGNSA come from the germline V gene. Trimming took off 3 bases at V and 11 bases at J, with 22 bases between the two ends. CDR3 loop: CASSFRQGPSKGAFF. The DNA of the CDR3 is TGTGCCAGCAGCTTCAGGCAGGGCCCCTCTAAAGGGGCTTTCTTT.

The gene calls are TRBV5-1 and TRBJ2-1; D might be TRBD1 (5 bases). CDR3 length equals 15 residues. From germline, CDR1 is SGHRS and CDR2 YFSETQ. The V and J ends lost 4 bases and 6 bases respectively, with 17 bases between them. The CDR3 here is CASSPTERGSNEQFF. CDR3 DNA: TGCGCCAGCAGCCCCACGGAAAGGGGCTCCAATGAGCAGTTCTTC.

The rearrangement joins TRBV6-5 to TRBJ1-2; a possible D gene is TRBD1 (5 bases). Trimming shortened V by 4 bases and J by 8 bases, and 8 bases separated the two germline ends. The length of the CDR3 is 11 residues. In germline, CDR1 is MNHEY, CDR2 SVGAGI. CDR3 sequence reads: CASSSPGGYTF. The CDR3 nucleotides are TGTGCCAGCAGTTCGCCAGGGGGCTACACCTTC.

This clone was picked up one time. The chain is built from TRBV27 and TRBJ2-7; 12 bases line up with TRBD2. Germline CDR1 MNHEY, CDR2 SMNVEV (reference sequence). The ends lost 8 bases at V and 1 base at J; junction bases unmatched: 9. The CDR3 loop spans 16 amino acids. The CDR3, as DNA: TGTGCCAGCTCCAGGCTAGCGGGAGGGGGTTCCTACGAGCAGTACTTC. It codes for CASSRLAGGGSYEQYF.

The V gene is TRBV9, the J gene TRBJ2-3; D uncertain. V gave up 0 bases and J gave up 2 bases, with 10 bases separating them. The CDR3 consists of 15 residues. Germline V gene sequence: CDR1 SGDLS, CDR2 YYNGEE. The CDR3 DNA follows: TGTGCCAGCAGCGTAGCCCCTGGGGACACAGATACGCAGTATTTT. The encoded protein is CASSVAPGDTDTQYF.